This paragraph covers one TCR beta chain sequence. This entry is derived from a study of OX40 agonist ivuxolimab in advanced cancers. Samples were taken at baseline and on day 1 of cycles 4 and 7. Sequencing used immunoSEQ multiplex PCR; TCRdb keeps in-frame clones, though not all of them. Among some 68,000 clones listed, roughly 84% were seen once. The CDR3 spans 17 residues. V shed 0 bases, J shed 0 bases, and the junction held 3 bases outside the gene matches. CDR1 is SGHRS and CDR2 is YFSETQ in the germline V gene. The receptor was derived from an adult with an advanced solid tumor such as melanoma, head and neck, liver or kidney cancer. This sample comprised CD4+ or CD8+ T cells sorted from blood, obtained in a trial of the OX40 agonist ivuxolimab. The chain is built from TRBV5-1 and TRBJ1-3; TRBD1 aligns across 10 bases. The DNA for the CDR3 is TGCGCCAGCAGCTTGGGGGACAGGGGTTACTCTGGAAACACCATATATTTT. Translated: CASSLGDRGYSGNTIYF.